A selection of T cell receptor beta chains follows, all from one sample in a study of metastatic and nonmetastatic thyroid tumors. With MiXCR, TCRdb called clones anew from the PCR reads. The table shows tens of thousands of clones, with approximately 18% occurring only once. The sample consisted of blood. The source of these receptors is a male donor with papillary thyroid cancer or a benign thyroid nodule (not recorded which). Some clones in this sample may be carry-over from other donors' samples. The CDR3 runs from the conserved cysteine through the conserved F or W. Each record gives: clone size, D gene, J gene, V gene, CDR3 DNA, CDR3 protein. D genes are given only for firm matches. Part of the rows lack a size; the others show once, few, many or a class for expanded clones.

many | . | TRBJ2-2 | TRBV5-1 | TGCGCCAGCAGCTTGGGTTCCCAAAACACCGGGGAGCTGTTTTTT | CASSLGSQNTGELFF
many | TRBD2 | TRBJ2-7 | TRBV10-3 | TGTGCCATCAGTGAGTCGGGAGCGGGAGAATACGAGCAGTACTTC | CAISESGAGEYEQYF
few | . | TRBJ2-7 | TRBV11-2 | TGTGCCAGCAGCCCAGGGGACTCAAGCTCCTACGAGCAGTACTTC | CASSPGDSSSYEQYF
many | . | TRBJ2-5 | TRBV20-1 | TGCAGTGCTAGAGACGGAGGGAACCCCTTTGGGGCCCAGTACTTC | CSARDGGNPFGAQYF
many | TRBD2 | TRBJ2-1 | TRBV11-2 | TGTGCCAGCAGCGGAGGGACTAGCCCCATGAGGCAGTTCTTC | CASSGGTSPMRQFF
. | . | TRBJ2-2 | TRBV19 | TGTGCCAGTAAGTGGACTTCTGACACCGGGGAGCTGTTTTTT | CASKWTSDTGELFF
many | TRBD2 | TRBJ2-1 | TRBV20-1 | TGCAGTGCTAGTCAGCGGGGGAGCTCCTACAATGAGCAGTTCTTC | CSASQRGSSYNEQFF
. | TRBD1 | TRBJ2-6 | TRBV6-6 | TGTGCCAGCAGTTACGCAGGGGGCTGTGGGGCCAACGTCCTGACTTTC | CASSYAGGCGANVLTF
few | . | TRBJ1-2 | TRBV19 | TGTGCCAGTAGGTCCGGGGCCCTCGGGTTCTATGGCTACACCTTC | CASRSGALGFYGYTF
medium-sized | . | TRBJ2-7 | TRBV6-1 | TGTGCCAGTTCGACAGTCTCCTACGAGCAGTACTTC | CASSTVSYEQYF
many | . | TRBJ1-1 | TRBV2 | TGTGCCAGCAGTGAAAGAGGAGGGGCCGAGACTAACACTGAAGCTTTCTTT | CASSERGGAETNTEAFF
few | TRBD2 | TRBJ2-1 | TRBV2 | TGTGCCAGCAGTAGAGGACTAGCGGGAGTCGATGAGCAGTTCTTC | CASSRGLAGVDEQFF
many | . | TRBJ2-7 | TRBV11-2 | TGTGCCAGCAGCCCTACAAATATAGATGGCGAGCAGTACTTC | CASSPTNIDGEQYF
many | TRBD2 | TRBJ2-1 | TRBV5-1 | TGCGCCAGCAGCCGATCTTCCCGGGGGGGAGACAATGAGCAGTTCTTC | CASSRSSRGGDNEQFF
many | TRBD2 | TRBJ2-3 | TRBV20-1 | TGCAGTGCTAGTGAGGGGACTAGCGGCACAGATACGCAGTATTTT | CSASEGTSGTDTQYF
many | . | TRBJ2-3 | TRBV6-5 | TGTGCCAGCAGTTACGGACGGGGTAGCACAGATACGCAGTATTTT | CASSYGRGSTDTQYF
many | . | TRBJ2-4 | TRBV5-4 | TGTGCCAGCAGCTCCACCCTCCTAGCGAACATTCAGTACTTC | CASSSTLLANIQYF
many | . | TRBJ1-1 | TRBV20-1 | TGCAGTGCTAGAGATCCTGCAGGGGACGTAGGGCAAGCTTTCTTT | CSARDPAGDVGQAFF
many | . | TRBJ1-3 | TRBV28 | TGTGCCAGCAGTTCAACCCCGAACGCCGGAAACACCATATATTTT | CASSSTPNAGNTIYF
many | . | TRBJ2-1 | TRBV3-1 | TGTGCCAGCAGCCAAGGGGTAGTGGGCGAATCCTACAATGAGCAGTTCTTC | CASSQGVVGESYNEQFF
many | . | TRBJ2-1 | TRBV3-1 | TGTGCCAGCAGCCAAGGTCTAACAGGGCAGCAGTTCTTC | CASSQGLTGQQFF
. | TRBD1 | TRBJ1-2 | TRBV7-2 | TGTGCCAGCATCCCCAGCGGGACAGGTGGCGATGGCTACACCTTC | CASIPSGTGGDGYTF
many | . | TRBJ2-5 | TRBV20-1 | TGCAGTGCTAGGCCCCGGGGGACCAGCCAAGAGACCCAGTACTTC | CSARPRGTSQETQYF
. | . | TRBJ2-7 | TRBV5-1 | TGCGCCAGCAGCTTCGGGACGCTCAGCTCCTACGAGCAGTACTTC | CASSFGTLSSYEQYF
many | . | TRBJ1-4 | TRBV2 | TGTGCCAGCAGGGAAACAGGGTCAACTAATGAAAAACTGTTTTTT | CASRETGSTNEKLFF
many | . | TRBJ2-7 | TRBV19 | TGTGCCAGTAGCACGACCGGGGGCTACGAGCAGTACTTC | CASSTTGGYEQYF
few | . | TRBJ1-2 | TRBV12-3/TRBV12-4 | TGTGCCAGTAGTCCACACCAAGGGAGCGACTATGGCTACACCTTC | CASSPHQGSDYGYTF
once | . | TRBJ1-5 | TRBV20-1 | TGCAGTGCTAGAGATAGTGCCGGGGGGCCCCAGCATTTT | CSARDSAGGPQHF
. | . | TRBJ1-1 | TRBV11-2 | TGTGCCAGCAGTGGAGGCACCCTACGGAACACTGAAGCTTTCTTT | CASSGGTLRNTEAFF
. | . | TRBJ2-5 | TRBV15 | TGTGCCACCAGCAGATCCCCAGGGGGGCCCGAGACCCAGTACTTC | CATSRSPGGPETQYF
few | TRBD2 | TRBJ2-1 | TRBV19 | TGTGCCAGTCGCGGGGGGTCCGACAATGAGCAGTTCTTC | CASRGGSDNEQFF
. | TRBD1 | TRBJ2-7 | TRBV5-1 | TGCGCCAGCAGCATCTCAGGGGGCCTCTCCTACGAGCAGTACTTC | CASSISGGLSYEQYF
many | TRBD1 | TRBJ2-2 | TRBV6-1 | TGTGCCAGTCCGGGACAGTGGAACACCGGGGAGCTGTTTTTT | CASPGQWNTGELFF
many | TRBD1 | TRBJ2-7 | TRBV29-1 | TGCAGCGTTGGGCCCCGACAGGGGGACGACTACGAGCAGTACTTC | CSVGPRQGDDYEQYF
few | . | TRBJ2-3 | TRBV6-1 | TGTGCCAGCAGTGCCCAAGGACATGGGGCAACAGATACGCAGTATTTT | CASSAQGHGATDTQYF
many | . | TRBJ1-1 | TRBV11-2 | TGTGCCAGCAGCTTAGACGTCTATAAAGCAGGGGTGAATGAAGCTTTCTTT | CASSLDVYKAGVNEAFF
many | TRBD1 | TRBJ1-2 | TRBV5-1 | TGCGCCAGCAGCTTGGGACAGGGAGGGCTTAACTATGGCTACACCTTC | CASSLGQGGLNYGYTF
many | . | TRBJ1-1 | TRBV11-2 | TGTGCCAGCAGCTTAGTGGGCAGCCAGCCAATGAACACTGAAGCTTTCTTT | CASSLVGSQPMNTEAFF
many | . | TRBJ2-1 | TRBV6-5 | TGTGCCAGCAGTTACTCGGGCCATGAGCAGTTCTTC | CASSYSGHEQFF
few | . | TRBJ2-3 | TRBV25-1 | TGTGCCAACAGCCCCTCCCTAAGGAATACAGATACGCAGTATTTT | CANSPSLRNTDTQYF
once | TRBD1 | TRBJ1-1 | TRBV3-1 | TGTGCCAGCAGCCATATGTCCACAGGGGTTGGTTTCTTT | CASSHMSTGVGFF
few | . | TRBJ2-2 | TRBV6-1 | TGTGCCAGCGGCGGAGGTAACACCGGGGAGCTGTTTTTT | CASGGGNTGELFF
many | . | TRBJ2-7 | TRBV7-6 | TGTGCCAGCAGCCCGCGGGGAACACTCTACGAGCAGTACTTC | CASSPRGTLYEQYF
few | . | TRBJ1-1 | TRBV6-2/TRBV6-3 | TGTGCCAGCAGTTACGAGGGCAGGGGCACTGAAGCTTTCTTT | CASSYEGRGTEAFF
many | . | TRBJ2-7 | TRBV20-1 | TGCAGTGCTAGAGCGGGACGGGACTACGAGCAGTACTTC | CSARAGRDYEQYF
. | . | TRBJ2-7 | TRBV30 | TGTGCCTGGACCAGGCAGGACTCCTACGAGCAGTACTTC | CAWTRQDSYEQYF
. | TRBD1 | TRBJ2-7 | TRBV5-1 | TGCGCCAGCAGCCTATCCGGGACAGGGAGGAACGAGCAGTACTTC | CASSLSGTGRNEQYF
many | . | TRBJ2-7 | TRBV19 | TGTGCCAGTAGTGCGACAGTTAAGATCTACGAGCAGTACTTC | CASSATVKIYEQYF
few | . | TRBJ2-2 | TRBV10-3 | TGTGCCATCAGTGAAGGACGTAACGCGAACACCGGGGAGCTGTTTTTT | CAISEGRNANTGELFF
many | TRBD2 | TRBJ2-1 | TRBV20-1 | TGCAGTGCCAGTTTCGTTAGCGGGTCGAGATCCTACAATGAGCAGTTCTTC | CSASFVSGSRSYNEQFF
. | TRBD1 | TRBJ2-7 | TRBV16 | TGTGCCAGCAGCCCCCGCGGGACAGGGGGCCCGGGGGAGGAGCAGTACTTC | CASSPRGTGGPGEEQYF
many | TRBD2 | TRBJ2-1 | TRBV9 | TGTGCCAGCAGCGTGTCCCCGGGACTAGCGGGGGGGCAGGAGCAGTTCTTC | CASSVSPGLAGGQEQFF
. | TRBD1 | TRBJ1-2 | TRBV5-1 | TGCGCCAGCAGCCGGGAGGGACAGGGGGCTGGTGGCTACACCTTC | CASSREGQGAGGYTF
many | . | TRBJ1-2 | TRBV6-5 | TGTGCCAGCAATTACTCAGGGACATTCTATGGCTACACCTTC | CASNYSGTFYGYTF
many | TRBD1 | TRBJ1-1 | TRBV10-3 | TGTGCCATCAGTGAGTCAGGGGGCGCGGGTCGGACTGAAGCTTTCTTT | CAISESGGAGRTEAFF
many | . | TRBJ2-2 | TRBV10-1 | TGCGCCAGCAGCCGAACTGGGGGAACCGGGGAGCTGTTTTTT | CASSRTGGTGELFF
. | . | TRBJ2-2 | TRBV20-1 | TGCAGTGCTAGAGATGTGGGGGCCGGGGAGCTGTTTTTT | CSARDVGAGELFF